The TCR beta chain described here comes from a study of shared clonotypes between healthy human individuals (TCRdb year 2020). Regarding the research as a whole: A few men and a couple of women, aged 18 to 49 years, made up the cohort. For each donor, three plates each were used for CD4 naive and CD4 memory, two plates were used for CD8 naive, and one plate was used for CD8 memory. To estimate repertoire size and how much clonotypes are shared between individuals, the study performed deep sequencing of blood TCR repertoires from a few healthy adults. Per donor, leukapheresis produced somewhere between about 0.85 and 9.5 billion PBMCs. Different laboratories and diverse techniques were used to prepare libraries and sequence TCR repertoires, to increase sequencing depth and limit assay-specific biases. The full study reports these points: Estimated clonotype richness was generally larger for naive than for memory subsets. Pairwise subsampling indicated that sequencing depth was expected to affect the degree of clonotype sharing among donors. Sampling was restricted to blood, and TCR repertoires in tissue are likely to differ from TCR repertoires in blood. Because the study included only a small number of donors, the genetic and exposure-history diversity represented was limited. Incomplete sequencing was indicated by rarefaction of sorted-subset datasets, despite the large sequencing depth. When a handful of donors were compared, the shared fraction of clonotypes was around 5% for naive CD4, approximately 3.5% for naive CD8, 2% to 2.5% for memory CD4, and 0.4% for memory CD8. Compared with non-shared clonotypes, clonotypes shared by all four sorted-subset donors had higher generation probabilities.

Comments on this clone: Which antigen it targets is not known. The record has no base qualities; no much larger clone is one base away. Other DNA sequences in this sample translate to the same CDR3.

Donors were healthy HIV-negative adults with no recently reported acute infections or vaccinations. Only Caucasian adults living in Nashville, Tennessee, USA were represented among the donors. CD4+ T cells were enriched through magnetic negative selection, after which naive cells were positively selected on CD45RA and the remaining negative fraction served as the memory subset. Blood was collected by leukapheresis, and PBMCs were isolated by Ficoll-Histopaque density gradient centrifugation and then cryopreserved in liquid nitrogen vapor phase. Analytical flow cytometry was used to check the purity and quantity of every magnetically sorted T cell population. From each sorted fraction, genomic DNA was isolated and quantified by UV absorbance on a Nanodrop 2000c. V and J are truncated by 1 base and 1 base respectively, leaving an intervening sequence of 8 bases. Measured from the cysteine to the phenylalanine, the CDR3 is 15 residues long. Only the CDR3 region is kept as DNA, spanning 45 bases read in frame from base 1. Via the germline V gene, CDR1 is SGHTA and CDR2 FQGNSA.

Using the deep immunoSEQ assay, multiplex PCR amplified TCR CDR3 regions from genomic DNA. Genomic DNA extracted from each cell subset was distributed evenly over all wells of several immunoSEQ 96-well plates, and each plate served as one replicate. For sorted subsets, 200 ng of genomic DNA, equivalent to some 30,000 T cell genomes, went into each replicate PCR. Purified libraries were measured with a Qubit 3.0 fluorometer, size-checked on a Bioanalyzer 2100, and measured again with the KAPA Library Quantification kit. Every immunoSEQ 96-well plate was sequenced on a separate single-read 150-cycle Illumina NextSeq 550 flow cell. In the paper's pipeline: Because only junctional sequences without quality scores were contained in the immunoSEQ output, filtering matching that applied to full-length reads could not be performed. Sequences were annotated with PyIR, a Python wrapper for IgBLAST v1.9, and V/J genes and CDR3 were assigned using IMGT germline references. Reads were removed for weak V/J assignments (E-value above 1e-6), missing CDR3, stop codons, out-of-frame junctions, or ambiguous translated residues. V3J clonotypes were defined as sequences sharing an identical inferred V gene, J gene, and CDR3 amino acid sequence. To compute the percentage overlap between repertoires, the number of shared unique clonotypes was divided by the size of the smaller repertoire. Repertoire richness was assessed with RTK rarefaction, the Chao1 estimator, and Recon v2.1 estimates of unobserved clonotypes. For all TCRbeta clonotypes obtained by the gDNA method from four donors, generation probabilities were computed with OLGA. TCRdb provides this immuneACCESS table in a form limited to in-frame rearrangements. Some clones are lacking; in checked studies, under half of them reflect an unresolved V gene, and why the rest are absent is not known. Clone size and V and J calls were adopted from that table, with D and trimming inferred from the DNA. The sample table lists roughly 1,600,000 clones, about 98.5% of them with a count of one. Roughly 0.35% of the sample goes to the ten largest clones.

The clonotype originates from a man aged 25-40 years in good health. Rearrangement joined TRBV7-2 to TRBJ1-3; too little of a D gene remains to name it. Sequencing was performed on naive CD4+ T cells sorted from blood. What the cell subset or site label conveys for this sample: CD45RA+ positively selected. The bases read TGTGCCAGCAGCTTAGTACGGGGTTCTGGAAACACCATATATTTT. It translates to CASSLVRGSGNTIYF.